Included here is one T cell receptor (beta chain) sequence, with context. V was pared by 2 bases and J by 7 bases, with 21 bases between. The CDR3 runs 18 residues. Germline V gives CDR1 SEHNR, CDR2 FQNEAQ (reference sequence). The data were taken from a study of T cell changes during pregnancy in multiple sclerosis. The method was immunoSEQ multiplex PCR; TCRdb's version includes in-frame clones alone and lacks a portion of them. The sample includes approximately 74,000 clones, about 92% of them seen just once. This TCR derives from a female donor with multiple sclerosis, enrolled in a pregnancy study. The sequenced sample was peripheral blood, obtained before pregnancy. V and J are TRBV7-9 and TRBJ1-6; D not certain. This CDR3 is CASSLSSGLGSGNSPLHF. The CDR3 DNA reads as TGTGCCAGCAGCTTAAGTAGTGGCCTGGGTTCGGGAAATTCACCCCTCCACTTT.